Below, 31 T cell receptor beta chains from the same sample are listed, as sequenced in a study of T cells after yellow fever vaccination. MiXCR, run by TCRdb on the 5' RACE reads, gives a single entry per CDR3 protein. In the table there are over 45,000 distinct CDR3 sequences, more than 5.5% of which are singletons. Sequenced here: CD8+ T cells sorted from PBMCs, sampled on the day of the first yellow fever vaccination. The receptor set was obtained from a man younger than 35 who received the YFV17D yellow fever vaccine.

In its sample, this clonotype was seen many times. DNA of the CDR3: TGTGCCAGCAGCCCAAAAGTTGGGACAGGGACAGATACGCAGTATTTT. Translation: CASSPKVGTGTDTQYF. This chain joins TRBV7-9 and TRBJ2-3; TRBD1 matches 9 bases. The germline gives CDR1 SEHNR, CDR2 FQNEAQ (reference sequence). V trimming: 5 bases; J trimming: 3 bases; junction bases outside the gene matches: 9. The length of the CDR3 is 16 residues.

The rearrangement links TRBV7-9 to TRBJ1-5, with D possibly TRBD1 on 5 matching bases. Germline lookup yields CDR1 SEHNR and CDR2 FQNEAQ (reference sequence). The V gene lost 3 bases and the J gene lost 6 bases, with 12 bases spanning the gap. The CDR3 is 14 amino acids. CDR3 in amino acids: CASSLGGGIQPQHF. In DNA form, the CDR3 reads TGTGCCAGCAGCTTGGGCGGGGGTATTCAGCCCCAGCATTTT.

This clonotype was picked up many times. The CDR3 coding sequence is TGTGCCAGCAGTTTATCTGCAGGAGCCTATGGCTACACCTTC. Translated: CASSLSAGAYGYTF. The genes are TRBV27 and TRBJ1-2, with unresolved D. The germline V and J ends were trimmed by 0 bases and 4 bases, with 9 bases remaining between them. The CDR3 extends over 14 amino acids. From germline, CDR1 is MNHEY and CDR2 SMNVEV (reference sequence).

A few counts support this clonotype. This chain joins TRBV29-1 and TRBJ1-3; no firm D call. Germline assignment: CDR1 SQVTM and CDR2 ANQGSEA. V was pared by 6 bases and J by 2 bases, with 5 bases between. CDR3 size: 11 residues. The CDR3 DNA reads as TGCAGCGTGCGGGCTGGAAACACCATATATTTT. It translates to CSVRAGNTIYF.

The chain links TRBV6-1 to TRBJ1-2; D is unclear. The CDR3 sequence is 13 residues long. V lost 4 bases and J 7 bases, leaving 13 bases between the germline ends. Germline assignment: CDR1 MNHNS and CDR2 SASEGT. The CDR3 region has the DNA TGTGCCAGCAGTGTACGCGCGCAGTTTGGCTACACCTTC. Its translation is CASSVRAQFGYTF.

Remarks on this clonotype: This may be a read error: a much more frequent sequence differs by one nucleotide. The genes are TRBV2 and TRBJ2-1; D remains ambiguous. Germline-derived CDR1 and CDR2 are SNHLY and FYNNEI. The CDR3 length is 17 residues. CDR3 in DNA: TGTTCCAGCAGTGACGCCAGCGTTCGCCTCCTTAACAATGAGCAGTTCTTC. This encodes CSSSDASVRLLNNEQFF.

The chain joins TRBV7-6 to TRBJ2-1; D could derive from TRBD1 or TRBD2 (5 bases each). V was trimmed by 2 bases and J by 4 bases, leaving 18 bases between them. Germline V gene lookup returns CDR1 SGHVS and CDR2 FNYEAQ. CDR3 length equals 17 residues. The CDR3 bases are TGTGCCAGCAGCTTACTCGCAGGGACGATCCCTTACAATGAGCAGTTCTTC. Translating it yields CASSLLAGTIPYNEQFF.

The V call is TRBV27, the J call TRBJ2-5; possibly TRBD1 or TRBD2 for D (5 bases each). CDR1 is MNHEY, CDR2 SMNVEV, per germline (reference sequence). The CDR3 sequence is 14 residues long. V was cut by 5 bases and J by 0 bases, with 10 bases left in between. The CDR3 is CASSQWGYQETQYF. The CDR3 coding sequence is TGTGCCAGCAGTCAATGGGGGTACCAAGAGACCCAGTACTTC.

In its sample, this clonotype was seen many times. The chain has TRBV7-9 and TRBJ2-1, with D tentatively TRBD2 (7 bases). Germline CDR1 is SEHNR and CDR2 is FQNEAQ (reference sequence). V lost 4 bases and J lost 8, with 24 bases in between. The CDR3 contains 17 residues. The CDR3 loop reads CASSSIGGVGGHDEQFF. CDR3 in DNA: TGTGCCAGCAGCTCAATAGGTGGGGTCGGGGGGCATGATGAGCAGTTCTTC.

The V and J genes are TRBV9 and TRBJ2-1; D gene uncertain. Trimming pared 4 bases from V and 2 bases from J, leaving 10 bases between. The germline V gene has CDR1 SGDLS and CDR2 YYNGEE. The CDR3 is 14 amino acids. The CDR3 coding sequence is TGTGCCAGCAGCATAGAAGGACCCTACAATGAGCAGTTCTTC. Amino acids: CASSIEGPYNEQFF. Combining the CDR3 with reference TRBV9 and TRBJ2-1 gives the whole variable domain DSGVTQTPKHLITATGQRVTLRCSPRSGDLSVYWYQQSLDQGLQFLIQYYNGEERAKGNILERFSAQQFPDLHSELNLSSLELGDSALYFCASSIEGPYNEQFFGPGTRLTVL.

In this sample, this clonotype turned up a few times. The chain is built from TRBV10-2 and TRBJ1-1, with D maybe TRBD1 (6 bases). The CDR3 loop spans 12 amino acids. The V end was cut by 10 bases, the J end by 6 bases, with 15 bases between. CDR1 is WSHSY and CDR2 is SAAADI in the germline V gene. This CDR3 is CATEGHFPEAFF. For the CDR3, the DNA is TGCGCCACCGAGGGACATTTTCCTGAAGCTTTCTTT.

This clonotype was seen many times. V and J are TRBV19 and TRBJ1-2; TRBD1 aligns across 8 bases. This CDR3 contains 16 residues. The germline V gene has CDR1 LNHDA and CDR2 SQIVND (reference sequence). After removal of 4 bases from V and 6 bases from J, the junction contained 13 bases not matched to a gene. Written as DNA, the CDR3 is TGTGCCAGTAGTACCTATGACAGGGGTCGTGACGATGGCTACACCTTC. This codes for CASSTYDRGRDDGYTF.

This clonotype was seen more than once but under ten times. The V gene is TRBV4-1, the J gene TRBJ1-1; D is uncertain. The CDR3 covers 17 residues. The germline V gene has CDR1 MGHRA and CDR2 YSYEKL. V was clipped by 2 bases and J by 3 bases, with 19 bases between them. The CDR3 nucleotides are TGCGCCAGCAGCCAAAGGGCGGGTAAGAGATTTTACACTGAAGCTTTCTTT. As protein: CASSQRAGKRFYTEAFF.

This clonotype was recorded many times. The chain joins TRBV4-3 to TRBJ2-5; the D is unclear. V was cut by 0 bases and J by 5 bases, with 7 bases left in between. Germline V lookup: CDR1 LGHNA, CDR2 YSLEER. The CDR3 extends over 13 amino acids. The CDR3: CASSQEWGETQYF. CDR3 coding DNA: TGCGCCAGCAGCCAAGAATGGGGTGAGACCCAGTACTTC.

This clonotype appeared a few times. The gene calls are TRBV12-3 or TRBV12-4 and TRBJ1-2; maybe TRBD1 (5 bases). The germline V and J ends were trimmed by 7 bases and 5 bases, with 17 bases remaining between them. The CDR3 has 14 amino acids. CDR3 amino acids: CASTQSWGSYGYTF. The CDR3, as DNA: TGTGCCAGCACCCAAAGTTGGGGGTCTTATGGCTACACCTTC.

The chain combines TRBV7-6 with TRBJ2-1; 12 bases fit TRBD1. Germline-derived CDR1 and CDR2 are SGHVS and FNYEAQ. CDR3 size: 15 residues. The ends lost 1 base at V and 8 bases at J; junction bases unmatched: 3. Written as DNA, the CDR3 is TGTGCCAGCAGCTTAGTTGGGACAGGGGGCGATGAGCAGTTCTTC. It specifies CASSLVGTGGDEQFF.

As concerns this clonotype: A clone one base away is much larger, so this may be a read error. The J gene is TRBJ2-1, the V gene TRBV7-6, with 11 bases fitting TRBD2. Germline values: CDR1 SGHVS, CDR2 FNYEAQ. J gave up 5 bases and V 4 bases, and 10 bases lay outside the gene matches. The CDR3 runs to 17 residues. CDR3 residues: CASSSRGTSGPHNEQFF. CDR3 in DNA: TGTGCCAGCAGCTCCCGTGGGACTAGCGGACCCCACAATGAGCAGTTCTTC.

This chain joins TRBV7-3 and TRBJ2-3; no firm D call. Germline lookup yields CDR1 SGHTA and CDR2 FQGTGA. This CDR3 comprises 15 residues. Trimming stripped 3 bases from V and 4 bases from J, with 14 bases between. CDR3 amino acids: CASSFFPSSPDTQYF. As DNA, the CDR3 is TGTGCCAGCAGCTTTTTTCCCTCTTCGCCAGATACGCAGTATTTT. Full variable domain (missing parts from reference TRBV7-3 and TRBJ2-3): GAGVSQTPSNKVTEKGKYVELRCDPISGHTALYWYRQSLGQGPEFLIYFQGTGAADDSGLPNDRFFAVRPEGSVSTLKIQRTERGDSAVYLCASSFFPSSPDTQYFGPGTRLTVL.

This clonotype was seen a handful of times. The chain links TRBV5-1 to TRBJ2-7, with 12 bases lining up with TRBD2. With V trimmed by 0 bases and J by 6 bases, 7 bases remained unmatched. The germline V gene encodes CDR1 SGHRS and CDR2 YFSETQ. This CDR3 spans 16 amino acids. CDR3 amino acids: CASSLAASGGALEQYF. CDR3 bases: TGCGCCAGCAGCTTGGCCGCTAGCGGGGGGGCCCTCGAGCAGTACTTC.

This clonotype was recorded many times. This sequence joins TRBV6-2 or TRBV6-3 and TRBJ1-1; D is ambiguous. Between the trimmed V and J ends, which lost 6 bases and 1 base, there was a span of 9 bases. In germline, CDR1 is MNHEY, CDR2 SVGEGT. CDR3 size: 13 residues. The CDR3 DNA sequence: TGTGCCAGCAGGACCCTGGGGAACACTGAAGCTTTCTTT. Its protein product is CASRTLGNTEAFF.

This clonotype was seen only a few times. The J gene is TRBJ2-2, the V gene TRBV30; D is ambiguous. The CDR3 spans 12 residues. Looked up from germline, CDR1 is GTSNPN and CDR2 is SVGIG (reference sequence). Between the trimmed V and J ends, which lost 0 bases and 5 bases, there was a span of 4 bases. The CDR3 DNA sequence: TGTGCCTGGAGTGTACTTACCGGGGAGCTGTTTTTT. This sequence encodes CAWSVLTGELFF.

There are many counts of this clonotype. This chain uses TRBV5-1 with TRBJ2-7, with D unresolved. This CDR3 has 15 residues. Trimming shortened V by 1 base and J by 3 bases, and 14 bases separated the two germline ends. Germline CDR1 and CDR2: SGHRS and YFSETQ. The CDR3 is CASSLSASPGYEQYF. The CDR3 DNA reads as TGCGCCAGCAGCTTGTCAGCGAGCCCCGGCTACGAGCAGTACTTC.

Ten or more counts support this clonotype. Its ends do not fully match the called genes, so a read error is possible. The gene calls are TRBV20-1 and TRBJ2-1; 8 nucleotides agree with TRBD1. This CDR3 spans 14 amino acids. Germline CDR1 reads DFQATT; CDR2 reads SNEGSKA (reference sequence). The CDR3 here is CSAIGQGSHNEQFF. DNA for the CDR3: TGCAGTGCTATCGGACAGGGCTCCCACAATGAGCAGTTCTTC.

This clonotype was counted at least ten times. This chain uses TRBV7-6 with TRBJ2-7, with 10 bases aligning to TRBD1. With V trimmed by 4 bases and J by 3 bases, 6 bases remained unmatched. Germline CDR1 is SGHVS and CDR2 is FNYEAQ. The length of the CDR3 is 15 residues. CDR3: CASSSHDRGLYEQYF. CDR3 in DNA: TGTGCCAGCAGCTCGCACGACAGGGGGCTCTACGAGCAGTACTTC.

V is TRBV5-1 and J is TRBJ2-3, with 11 bases matching TRBD2. CDR1 is SGHRS and CDR2 is YFSETQ in the germline V gene. This CDR3 is 17 amino acids long. J lost 7 bases, V lost 3 bases, and 13 bases had no gene match. The chain's CDR3 is CASSSSSGLAGANTQYF. As DNA, the CDR3 is TGCGCCAGCAGCTCCTCCTCCGGACTAGCGGGCGCCAATACGCAGTATTTT.

Regarding this clonotype: Given a much more abundant clone one base away, this may be a read error. The chain recombines TRBV10-3 with TRBJ2-7, with 11 bases that match TRBD1. From germline, CDR1 is ENHRY and CDR2 SYGVKD. The CDR3 has 14 amino acids. CDR3 amino acids: CAISEGTGGYDQYF. The CDR3 coding sequence is TGTGCCATCAGCGAAGGGACAGGGGGATACGATCAGTACTTC.

Note on this clonotype: One end of the junction varies from germline; a read error may be responsible. This chain uses TRBV7-2 with TRBJ2-5, with D unclear. This CDR3 has 16 amino acids. Germline V CDR1 and CDR2: SGHTA, FQGNSA. CDR3 nucleotide sequence: TGTGTCAGCAGCTTAGGTTTCGGTCTCGGACGTGAGACCCAGTACTTC. It encodes CVSSLGFGLGRETQYF.

V is TRBV7-2 and J is TRBJ2-7; D is ambiguous. Germline-derived CDR1 and CDR2 are SGHTA and FQGNSA. The CDR3 is made up of 14 amino acids. Trimming cost V 4 bases and J 4 bases, with 14 bases left between them. The CDR3 loop reads CASSSLGSGYEQYF. The CDR3 nucleotides are TGTGCCAGCAGCTCGCTCGGCTCTGGGTACGAGCAGTACTTC. Full variable domain (outside the CDR3, taken from reference TRBV7-2 and TRBJ2-7): GAGVSQSPSNKVTEKGKDVELRCDPISGHTALYWYRQSLGQGLEFLIYFQGNSAPDKSGLPSDRFSAERTGGSVSTLTIQRTQQEDSAVYLCASSSLGSGYEQYFGPGTRLTVT.

This clonotype was recorded at least ten times. This chain joins TRBV6-1 and TRBJ1-5, with 7 bases identical to TRBD1. Germline V CDR1 and CDR2: MNHNS, SASEGT. This CDR3 has 14 residues. Germline trimming cut 5 bases from V and 5 bases from J; bases unmatched to any gene: 6. CDR3 loop: CASSTGDGDQPQHF. The CDR3 nucleotides read TGTGCCAGCAGTACAGGGGACGGAGATCAGCCCCAGCATTTT.

This clonotype was picked up many times. The CDR3 reads CASSPQDRGGSEAFF. In DNA, the CDR3 is TGTGCCAGCAGTCCGCAAGACAGGGGGGGTAGTGAAGCTTTCTTT. The chain uses TRBV12-3 or TRBV12-4 and TRBJ1-1; 9 nucleotides align to TRBD1. V shed 5 bases and J 7 bases; nucleotides not matched to a gene: 11. The CDR3 length is 15 residues.

This clonotype has a count of ten or more. CDR3 coding DNA: TGCGCCAGCAGCCTCGTAGGCCTCACCGGGGAGCTGTTTTTT. Protein: CASSLVGLTGELFF. The rearrangement uses TRBV4-3 and TRBJ2-2; D gene uncertain. The V gene lost 4 bases and the J gene lost 4 bases, with 10 bases spanning the gap. The CDR3 extends over 14 amino acids. Germline V gives CDR1 LGHNA, CDR2 YSLEER.